A single sample is the source of the 23 T cell receptor beta chains below, sequenced in a study of blood T cell repertoires in COVID-19. TCRdb keeps only in-frame clones here, not all; method: immunoSEQ multiplex PCR. The data contain 200,000 to 250,000 clones, approximately 90% of them singletons. The sample was PBMCs or T cells enriched from blood (not recorded which). The source of these receptors is a middle-aged man who had been exposed to COVID-19.

The chain carries TRBV7-9 and TRBJ2-2, with D perhaps matching TRBD2 (5 bases). The CDR3 sequence is 12 residues long. The ends were cut back, 5 bases at V and 6 bases at J, with 7 bases in the middle. CDR1 SEHNR and CDR2 FQNEAQ come from the germline V gene (reference sequence). The CDR3 DNA reads as TGTGCCAGCAGCCCGAGGGCCGGGGAGCTGTTTTTT. It specifies CASSPRAGELFF.

The rearrangement joins TRBV30 to TRBJ2-5, with 10 bases that match TRBD2. Germline loops: CDR1 GTSNPN, CDR2 SVGIG (reference sequence). V was pared by 2 bases and J by 9 bases, with 12 bases of the junction left unmatched. The CDR3 sequence is 15 residues long. The DNA of the CDR3 is TGTGCCTGGAGTTGGAGCGGGGGGGTTATCAGGGCCCAGTACTTC. It codes for CAWSWSGGVIRAQYF.

The chain combines TRBV9 with TRBJ2-5, with D hard to call. This CDR3 contains 14 residues. V lost 4 bases to trimming and J lost 5 bases, with 15 bases between them. Germline CDR1 is SGDLS and CDR2 is YYNGEE. The CDR3: CASSPTSVWETQYF. CDR3 sequence (DNA): TGTGCCAGCAGCCCCACGAGCGTATGGGAGACCCAGTACTTC.

This clone was picked up one time. This chain links TRBV20-1 with TRBJ2-5; D not certain. Germline values: CDR1 DFQATT, CDR2 SNEGSKA (reference sequence). V lost 6 bases, J lost 7 bases, and 9 bases lay in between. This CDR3 contains 10 residues. The CDR3 loop reads CSAYRGTQYF. The CDR3 region has the DNA TGCAGTGCATACCGAGGGACCCAGTACTTC.

This chain links TRBV4-2 with TRBJ2-5; the match to TRBD2 covers 8 bases. From germline, CDR1 is LGHNA and CDR2 YNFKEQ. The length of the CDR3 is 15 residues. With V trimmed by 0 bases and J by 5 bases, 5 bases remained unmatched. The CDR3: CASSQDRTSRETQYF. The CDR3 coding sequence is TGTGCCAGCAGCCAAGATCGGACTAGCCGCGAGACCCAGTACTTC.

The genes are TRBV6-5 and TRBJ1-1; D not resolved. The V gene lost 3 bases and the J gene lost 1 base, with 6 bases spanning the gap. This CDR3 is built from 13 residues. The V gene's germline CDR1 is MNHEY and CDR2 SVGAGI. This CDR3 is CASSYYTNTEAFF. CDR3 DNA: TGTGCCAGCAGTTATTACACGAACACTGAAGCTTTCTTT.

The V and J genes are TRBV11-3 and TRBJ1-5; D is ambiguous. V gave up 1 base and J gave up 9 bases, with 10 bases separating them. Germline loops: CDR1 SGHNT, CDR2 YENEEA. The CDR3 sequence is 13 residues long. CDR3 sequence: CASSLGEGRPQHF. CDR3 nucleotides: TGTGCCAGCAGCTTAGGTGAGGGAAGGCCCCAGCATTTT.

The V gene is TRBV10-3, the J gene TRBJ1-2; D unclear. CDR3 length equals 14 residues. Germline V lookup: CDR1 ENHRY, CDR2 SYGVKD. With 0 bases removed from V and 0 bases from J, the gap between germline ends came to 5 bases. The chain's CDR3 is CAISESSANYGYTF. CDR3 nucleotide sequence: TGTGCCATCAGTGAGTCAAGCGCTAACTATGGCTACACCTTC.

The CDR3 DNA reads TGTGCCAGCAGCGTAGGAGACTATTACAATGAGCAGTTCTTC. Residues: CASSVGDYYNEQFF. The rearrangement joins TRBV9 to TRBJ2-1, with D perhaps matching TRBD2 (5 bases). The CDR3 spans 14 residues. V was trimmed by 0 bases and J by 4 bases, leaving 8 bases between them. CDR1 SGDLS and CDR2 YYNGEE come from the germline V gene.

The chain employs TRBV19 and TRBJ1-2, with 12 bases lining up with TRBD1. There are 14 residues in the CDR3. J lost 6 bases, V lost 7 bases, and 6 bases had no gene match. Germline V gene sequence: CDR1 LNHDA, CDR2 SQIVND (reference sequence). In DNA form, the CDR3 reads TGTGCCAGTACCAGGGACAGGGGGCTGAATGGCTACACCTTC. Translated, it gives CASTRDRGLNGYTF.

V usage is TRBV6-5 and J usage is TRBJ1-1, with D uncertain. The CDR3 loop spans 13 amino acids. Germline CDR1 reads MNHEY; CDR2 reads SVGAGI. V lost 0 bases, J lost 6 bases, and 8 bases lay in between. The CDR3 coding sequence is TGTGCCAGCAGTTACTCCATGCGCGCTGAAGCTTTCTTT. This translates into CASSYSMRAEAFF.

The chain is built from TRBV7-3 and TRBJ1-1; the D gene is possibly TRBD1 (6 bases). Germline values: CDR1 SGHTA, CDR2 FQGTGA. The CDR3 length is 13 residues. Trimming removed 8 bases at V and 5 bases at J, with 15 bases between. The CDR3 region has the DNA TGTGCCAGCCTCCTGACCAGGGGAACTGAAGCTTTCTTT. Its translation is CASLLTRGTEAFF.

The V call is TRBV5-1, the J call TRBJ2-2; 9 nucleotides align to TRBD1. J lost 8 bases, V lost 4 bases, and 9 bases had no gene match. The CDR3 has 15 amino acids. Germline assignment: CDR1 SGHRS and CDR2 YFSETQ. CDR3 DNA sequence: TGCGCCAGCAGCGGCGGGACAGGGAGGTCGGGGGAGCTGTTTTTT. As protein: CASSGGTGRSGELFF.

The rearrangement links TRBV7-9 to TRBJ2-7, with TRBD1 as a possible D gene (6 bases). The CDR3 is made up of 13 amino acids. Per germline, CDR1 SEHNR and CDR2 FQNEAQ (reference sequence). The V end was cut by 4 bases, the J end by 2 bases, with 9 bases between. CDR3 bases: TGTGCCAGCAGCTCCCAGGGGACCTACGAGCAGTACTTC. Translated: CASSSQGTYEQYF.

The chain is built from TRBV18 and TRBJ1-4, with D unresolved. CDR1 and CDR2 from the germline V gene are KGHSH and LQKENI. The CDR3 runs 16 residues. The germline V and J ends were trimmed by 3 bases and 7 bases, with 18 bases remaining between them. The CDR3 sequence: CASSPTLVGVGEKLFF. For the CDR3, the DNA is TGTGCCAGCTCACCGACTCTGGTTGGTGTGGGTGAAAAACTGTTTTTT.

Regarding this clone: The sample carries other DNA sequences with the same CDR3. V and J are TRBV5-1 and TRBJ1-1; 7 bases are shared with TRBD1. The V segment lost 0 bases and the J segment 0 bases; nucleotides outside the gene matches: 2. This CDR3 contains 15 residues. CDR1 is SGHRS, CDR2 YFSETQ, per germline. CDR3 bases: TGCGCCAGCAGCTTGGGACAGGGCATGAACACTGAAGCTTTCTTT. This translates into CASSLGQGMNTEAFF.

Points on this clone: The junction departs from germline at one end; a sequencing error may be responsible. The rearrangement links TRBV10-3 to TRBJ2-5; D may be TRBD1 (6 bases). Germline V gene lookup returns CDR1 ENHRY and CDR2 SYGVKD. The CDR3 contains 13 residues. The CDR3 bases are TGTGCCACGAACCCGGACAGCCAAGGGACCCAGTACTTC. It specifies CATNPDSQGTQYF.

This clone appeared a few times. This chain connects TRBV5-1 to TRBJ1-1, with TRBD1 matching over 10 bases. Trimming removed 2 bases from V and 4 bases from J; junction bases left unmatched: 5. This CDR3 spans 15 amino acids. Germline V gene data show CDR1 as SGHRS and CDR2 as YFSETQ. The CDR3 reads CASSFMGQGTTEAFF. The DNA of the CDR3 is TGCGCCAGCAGCTTCATGGGACAGGGGACCACTGAAGCTTTCTTT.

The chain carries TRBV3-1 (or the pseudogene TRBV3-2) and TRBJ2-3; D perhaps matches TRBD2 (6 bases). Between the trimmed V and J ends, which lost 1 base and 4 bases, there was a span of 9 bases. The CDR3 has 14 amino acids. Germline CDR1 is LGHDT and CDR2 is YNNKEL (reference sequence). CDR3 nucleotides: TGTGCCAGCAGCCAAGCGGGACTTTCAGATACGCAGTATTTT. Translation gives CASSQAGLSDTQYF.

The chain carries TRBV28 and TRBJ2-2, with D possibly matching TRBD1 (6 bases). This CDR3 has 17 residues. Germline lookup yields CDR1 MDHEN and CDR2 SYDVKM. V was trimmed by 5 bases and J by 6 bases, leaving 22 bases between them. Written as DNA, the CDR3 is TGTGCCAGCAGTCCCCCAGGACAGATATTATACGCCGGGGAGCTGTTTTTT. It codes for CASSPPGQILYAGELFF.

The genes are TRBV2 and TRBJ2-7, with TRBD1 identical over 9 bases. The V and J ends lost 8 bases and 4 bases, in that order; junction bases with no gene match: 6. Germline CDR1 and CDR2: SNHLY and FYNNEI. The CDR3 runs 13 residues. In DNA, the CDR3 is TGTGCCAGCGCCCGGGACAGGGAGTACGAGCAGTACTTC. Its translation: CASARDREYEQYF. The complete variable domain, with remaining parts taken from reference TRBV2 and TRBJ2-7, reads EPEVTQTPSHQVTQMGQEVILRCVPISNHLYFYWYRQILGQKVEFLVSFYNNEISEKSEIFDDQFSVERPDGSNFTLKIRSTKLEDSAMYFCASARDREYEQYFGPGTRLTVT.

The chain couples TRBV2 to TRBJ2-1; TRBD2 matches at 12 bases. V trimming: 5 bases; J trimming: 2 bases; junction bases outside the gene matches: 1. The CDR3 is 15 residues long. Germline V CDR1 and CDR2: SNHLY, FYNNEI. CDR3 loop: CASSPSGGAYNEQFF. Here the CDR3 DNA reads TGTGCCAGCAGTCCTAGCGGGGGGGCCTACAATGAGCAGTTCTTC.

V usage is TRBV5-8 and J usage is TRBJ1-4; D is perhaps TRBD1 (6 bases). This CDR3 has 18 residues. The germline CDR1 and CDR2 sequences are SGHTS and YDEGEE. Trimming removed 0 bases at V and 5 bases at J, with 20 bases between. The DNA for the CDR3 is TGTGCCAGCAGCTTGGATTTCCCCTACAGGGATACCAATGAAAAACTGTTTTTT. Translating it yields CASSLDFPYRDTNEKLFF.